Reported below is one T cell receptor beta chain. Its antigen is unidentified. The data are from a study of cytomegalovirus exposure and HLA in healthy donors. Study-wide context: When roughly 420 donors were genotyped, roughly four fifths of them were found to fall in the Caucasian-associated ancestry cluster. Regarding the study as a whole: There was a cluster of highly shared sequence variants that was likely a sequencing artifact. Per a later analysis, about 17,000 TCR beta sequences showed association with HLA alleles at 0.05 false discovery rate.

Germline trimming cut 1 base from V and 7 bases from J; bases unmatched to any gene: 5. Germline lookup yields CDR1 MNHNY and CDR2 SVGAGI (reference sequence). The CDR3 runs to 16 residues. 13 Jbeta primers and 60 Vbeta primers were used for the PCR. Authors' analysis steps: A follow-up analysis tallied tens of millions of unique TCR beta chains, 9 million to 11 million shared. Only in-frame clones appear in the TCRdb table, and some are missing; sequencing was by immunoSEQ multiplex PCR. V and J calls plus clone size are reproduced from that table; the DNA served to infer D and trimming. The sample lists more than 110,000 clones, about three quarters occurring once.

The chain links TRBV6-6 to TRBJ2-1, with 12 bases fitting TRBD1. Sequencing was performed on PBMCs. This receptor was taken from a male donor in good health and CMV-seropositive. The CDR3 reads CASSYLGQGAYNEQFF. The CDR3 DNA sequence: TGTGCCAGCAGTTACTTGGGACAGGGGGCGTATAATGAGCAGTTCTTC.